This T cell receptor beta chain was captured in a study of blood T cell repertoires in COVID-19. Study context: Samples came from the United States, Italy and Spain, spanning acute and convalescent COVID-19. The analysed material was cDNA or gDNA that came from T cells, B-cell-depleted T cells, or PBMCs.

Assay: immunoSEQ multiplex PCR; the TCRdb copy retains only in-frame clones and omits some. The repertoire consists of approximately 100,000 clones, with over 75% occurring once and the leading ten covering approximately 13%. Sequencing was done on a sample of peripheral blood. The source of this sequence is a human donor in a cohort sampled during active COVID-19.

This CDR3 reads CASSRERQGPKYEQYF. The CDR3 DNA follows: TGTGCCAGCAGCCGAGAAAGGCAGGGGCCGAAATACGAGCAGTACTTC. The chain joins TRBV27 to TRBJ2-7; D is perhaps TRBD1 (6 bases). Trimming removed 6 bases from V and 4 bases from J, with 22 bases in between. The germline CDR1 and CDR2 sequences are MNHEY and SMNVEV (reference sequence). This CDR3 spans 16 amino acids.